This is a list of T cell receptor beta chains from one sample in a study of T-cell reconstitution after alpha-beta-depleted transplantation in children. TCRdb re-analysed the PCR reads in MiXCR, keeping a single row per CDR3 protein. Of fewer than 350,000 distinct CDR3 sequences in the sample, 11% were seen once. Here the sequenced sample was peripheral blood, taken 180 days after TCRalphabeta/CD19-depleted stem cell transplant. These receptors came from a male patient between 2 and 10 years old who had a stem cell transplant for chronic granulomatous disease, so the T cells may come from the graft donor. Both conserved end residues are part of each CDR3. The order of the fields is J gene, V gene, clone size, D gene, CDR3 protein, CDR3 DNA. A D gene is named only where the DNA matches it firmly. Clone size appears in some rows only: once, few, many, or a class for an expanded clone.

TRBJ2-5 | TRBV5-1 | many | - | CASSQVRGETQYF | TGCGCCAGCAGCCAGGTCCGGGGAGAGACCCAGTACTTC
TRBJ1-1 | TRBV19 | many | TRBD1 | CASRDRINTEAFF | TGTGCCAGTAGGGACAGGATAAACACTGAAGCTTTCTTT
TRBJ2-1 | TRBV11-1 | many | TRBD2 | CASSPRTSDGEQFF | TGTGCCAGCAGCCCGAGGACTAGCGACGGTGAGCAGTTCTTC
TRBJ2-1 | TRBV20-1 | many | - | CSAEGLGIEQFF | TGCAGTGCCGAAGGGCTAGGGATTGAGCAGTTCTTC
TRBJ2-1 | TRBV11-2 | - | TRBD1 | CASSLKTGGQHNEQFF | TGTGCCAGCAGCTTAAAGACAGGGGGCCAACACAATGAGCAGTTCTTC
TRBJ2-3 | TRBV12-3/TRBV12-4 | many | TRBD2 | CASRGSGRPTDTQYF | TGTGCCAGCAGGGGTAGCGGGAGGCCCACAGATACGCAGTATTTT
TRBJ2-3 | TRBV7-2 | few | TRBD2 | CASSFSLAGPTDTQYF | TGTGCCAGCAGCTTTAGTCTAGCGGGACCCACAGATACGCAGTATTTT
TRBJ2-7 | TRBV29-1 | many | - | CSVEDTVLRPYEQYF | TGCAGCGTTGAAGACACAGTGTTACGTCCCTACGAGCAGTACTTC
TRBJ2-1 | TRBV4-2 | many | - | CASSLNSGSSYNEQFF | TGTGCCAGCAGCCTGAATAGCGGCAGCTCCTACAATGAGCAGTTCTTC
TRBJ2-3 | TRBV5-1 | many | TRBD2 | CASSYPKNREAGGPTDTQYF | TGCGCCAGCAGCTACCCGAAGAACAGGGAAGCGGGAGGGCCCACAGATACGCAGTATTTT
TRBJ1-3 | TRBV4-3 | - | - | CASSQDRAFSGNTIYF | TGCGCCAGCAGCCAAGATAGGGCATTCTCTGGAAACACCATATATTTT
TRBJ2-3 | TRBV5-1 | many | - | CASSLIPMGSGPSTDTQYF | TGCGCCAGCAGCTTGATCCCTATGGGTAGCGGCCCTAGCACAGATACGCAGTATTTT
TRBJ2-2 | TRBV5-4 | few | TRBD2 | CASSLAVLAGSNTGELFF | TGTGCCAGCAGTTTGGCAGTCTTAGCGGGTTCGAACACCGGGGAGCTGTTTTTT
TRBJ1-6 | TRBV20-1 | many | - | CSARMDVSYNSPLHF | TGCAGTGCTAGGATGGACGTCTCCTATAATTCACCCCTCCACTTT
TRBJ1-1 | TRBV20-1 | many | TRBD1 | CSASKEGANTEAFF | TGCAGTGCTAGTAAGGAGGGGGCAAACACTGAAGCTTTCTTT
TRBJ1-3 | TRBV7-9 | many | TRBD1 | CASSSGTGGNTIYF | TGTGCCAGCAGCTCCGGGACAGGAGGAAACACCATATATTTT
TRBJ2-1 | TRBV29-1 | many | TRBD2 | CSVEGLAGGIYNEQFF | TGCAGCGTTGAAGGGCTAGCGGGAGGGATCTACAATGAGCAGTTCTTC
TRBJ2-3 | TRBV28 | many | - | CATRSVGEASQYF | TGTGCCACCCGGTCAGTGGGGGAGGCATCGCAGTATTTT
TRBJ1-2 | TRBV7-9 | many | - | CASSLDLGNGYTF | TGTGCCAGCAGCTTAGATCTGGGGAATGGCTACACCTTC
TRBJ1-1 | TRBV7-2 | many | - | CASIEGRTGTEAFF | TGTGCCAGCATCGAGGGGCGCACGGGCACTGAAGCTTTCTTT
TRBJ2-1 | TRBV12-3/TRBV12-4 | many | TRBD2 | CASSSPGLAGGKVYNEQFF | TGTGCCAGCAGTTCCCCGGGACTAGCGGGAGGGAAGGTCTACAATGAGCAGTTCTTC
TRBJ1-5 | TRBV5-8 | many | TRBD1 | CASSLALTGQPQHF | TGTGCCAGCAGCTTGGCCTTGACAGGGCAGCCCCAGCATTTT
TRBJ2-3 | TRBV7-9 | many | - | CASSSRDTDTQYF | TGTGCCAGCAGCTCCCGGGACACAGATACGCAGTATTTT
TRBJ2-2 | TRBV5-1 | many | - | CASSGTGELFF | TGCGCCAGCAGCGGGACCGGGGAGCTGTTTTTT
TRBJ2-4 | TRBV5-1 | many | - | CASSSTVVGAKNIQYF | TGCGCCAGCAGCTCGACAGTTGTGGGAGCCAAAAACATTCAGTACTTC
TRBJ2-7 | TRBV5-4 | many | - | CASSLGGFEQYF | TGTGCCAGCAGCTTGGGAGGGTTTGAGCAGTACTTC
TRBJ2-1 | TRBV20-1 | many | TRBD2 | CGILADSYNEQFF | TGCGGGATTCTAGCGGACTCCTACAATGAGCAGTTCTTC
TRBJ2-5 | TRBV7-3 | many | TRBD1 | CASSPTDRGRRETQYF | TGTGCCAGCAGCCCAACGGACAGGGGGCGCCGAGAGACCCAGTACTTC
TRBJ1-1 | TRBV10-1 | many | TRBD1 | CASSEGQGGVTEAFF | TGCGCCAGCAGTGAAGGGCAGGGGGGGGTCACTGAAGCTTTCTTT
TRBJ2-7 | TRBV20-1 | many | - | CSASGTLTSEQYF | TGCAGTGCTAGTGGGACTCTCACATCCGAGCAGTACTTC
TRBJ2-1 | TRBV12-5 | many | TRBD2 | CASGLGLAGGMGNEQFF | TGTGCTAGTGGTTTGGGGTTAGCGGGAGGAATGGGCAATGAGCAGTTCTTC
TRBJ2-2 | TRBV5-1 | few | - | CASSLDPWTGELFF | TGCGCCAGCAGCTTGGACCCCTGGACCGGGGAGCTGTTTTTT
TRBJ2-1 | TRBV7-2 | - | - | CASSFSLAGAVEQFF | TGTGCCAGCAGTTTCTCATTGGCGGGGGCTGTTGAGCAGTTCTTC
TRBJ2-3 | TRBV12-3/TRBV12-4 | many | - | CASRFEGSKEEWEDTQYF | TGTGCCAGCAGGTTTGAGGGGTCCAAAGAGGAATGGGAAGATACGCAGTATTTT
TRBJ2-5 | TRBV20-1 | many | TRBD2 | CSAVGLAGPRGETQYF | TGCAGTGCTGTTGGTCTAGCGGGGCCCCGGGGGGAGACCCAGTACTTC
TRBJ2-5 | TRBV28 | many | TRBD2 | CASSLTSGRAPETQYF | TGTGCCAGCAGTTTGACTAGCGGGAGGGCCCCAGAGACCCAGTACTTC
TRBJ2-3 | TRBV29-1 | many | - | CSVDGDATDTQYF | TGCAGCGTTGACGGGGATGCCACAGATACGCAGTATTTT
TRBJ2-2 | TRBV7-9 | many | - | CASSRRMGDGGELFF | TGTGCCAGCAGCCGTAGGATGGGGGACGGCGGGGAGCTGTTTTTT
TRBJ1-5 | TRBV21-1 | many | - | CASSAVDRGKGNQPQHF | TGTGCCAGCAGCGCAGTCGACAGGGGCAAGGGCAATCAGCCCCAGCATTTT
TRBJ2-3 | TRBV21-1 | many | - | CASSNRLAGACTDTQYF | TGTGCCAGCAGCAATCGGCTAGCGGGGGCGTGCACAGATACGCAGTATTTT
TRBJ2-1 | TRBV29-1 | many | TRBD2 | CSVDPPSGGSKSPEQFF | TGCAGCGTTGACCCTCCTAGCGGGGGGTCGAAATCCCCTGAGCAGTTCTTC
TRBJ1-4 | TRBV7-2 | many | - | CASSSDPTGPGEKLFF | TGTGCCAGCAGCTCAGACCCGACAGGTCCGGGGGAAAAACTGTTTTTT
TRBJ2-7 | TRBV4-1 | many | - | CASSQGPWTGGDEQYF | TGCGCCAGCAGCCAAGGACCTTGGACAGGCGGGGACGAGCAGTACTTC
TRBJ2-1 | TRBV12-3/TRBV12-4 | many | TRBD2 | CASRPRLAADNEQFF | TGTGCCAGCAGGCCCCGACTAGCGGCTGACAATGAGCAGTTCTTC
TRBJ2-5 | TRBV28 | many | - | CASGGVTQYF | TGTGCCAGCGGAGGGGTGACCCAGTACTTC
TRBJ2-1 | TRBV18 | many | TRBD2 | CASSPPGVAGAEGQFF | TGTGCCAGCTCACCACCGGGGGTAGCGGGGGCCGAGGGGCAGTTCTTC
TRBJ2-2 | TRBV7-6 | many | TRBD2 | CASSMGLAGVAGELFF | TGTGCCAGCAGCATGGGACTAGCGGGAGTGGCCGGGGAGCTGTTTTTT
TRBJ1-3 | TRBV28 | many | TRBD1 | CASSSGGSDGNTIYF | TGTGCCAGCAGTTCAGGGGGCTCTGACGGAAACACCATATATTTT
TRBJ2-7 | TRBV4-2 | many | TRBD2 | CASSQPGTRDEQYF | TGTGCCAGCAGCCAACCCGGGACTAGAGACGAGCAGTACTTC
TRBJ2-2 | TRBV15 | many | - | CATSRDYGVPNTGELFF | TGTGCCACCAGCAGAGATTATGGGGTCCCGAACACCGGGGAGCTGTTTTTT